The subject of this entry is one TCR beta chain. Its antigen is unidentified. Germline V gives CDR1 SGDLS, CDR2 YYNGEE. Trimming shortened V by 0 bases and J by 2 bases, and 11 bases separated the two germline ends. This CDR3 spans 15 amino acids. This sample stems from a study of shared clonotypes between healthy human individuals. This table comes from immunoSEQ multiplex PCR, and its TCRdb copy is limited to in-frame clones, with some not included. The data hold around 600,000 clones, with roughly 95% observed a single time. Broader study findings: It was observed that roughly 5.4% of naive CD4 clonotypes were shared across a handful of donors.

CD8 cells classed as naive were CD45RO-negative and positively selected for CCR7, excluding terminally differentiated effector memory CD45RA+ cells. The receptor's source is a woman in her twenties or thirties in good health. Sequenced input: naive CD8+ T cells sorted from blood. The rearrangement joins TRBV9 to TRBJ2-5; tentatively, D is TRBD1 or TRBD2 (5 bases each). The CDR3 nucleotides are TGTGCCAGCAGCGTAGACGGGGACCCTCAAGAGACCCAGTACTTC. This gives the protein CASSVDGDPQETQYF.